These T cell receptor beta chains were read from a single sample in a study of regulatory T cells in long-lasting Graves disease. TCRdb analysed the multiplex PCR reads with MiXCR anew, one entry per CDR3 protein. The sample lists 530,000 or so distinct CDR3 sequences, roughly 13% occurring once. This sample was shared with a second study, whose subject was T cells in Graves' hyperthyroidism and ophthalmopathy.

The starting material was peripheral blood mononuclear cells (PBMCs), obtained at new diagnosis, from a patient treated with antithyroid drugs. These receptors came from a man younger than 45 with Graves disease. CDR3s include the opening cysteine and the closing phenylalanine or tryptophan. The order of the fields is V gene, clone size, D gene, J gene, CDR3 protein, CDR3 DNA. The D gene is left open where the match is weak. Part of the rows lack a size; the others show once, few, many or a class for expanded clones.

v_gene: TRBV2
abundance: many
d_gene: TRBD2
j_gene: TRBJ2-2
CDR3aa: CASSRTSADTGELFF
CDR3nt: TGTGCCAGCAGTCGGACTAGCGCGGACACCGGGGAGCTGTTTTTT

v_gene: TRBV7-9
abundance: many
d_gene: NA
j_gene: TRBJ1-1
CDR3aa: CASSSIREMEAFF
CDR3nt: TGTGCCAGCAGCTCCATAAGGGAAATGGAAGCTTTCTTT

v_gene: TRBV11-2
abundance: many
d_gene: TRBD2
j_gene: TRBJ2-1
CDR3aa: CASSYRTSGRDEQFF
CDR3nt: TGTGCCAGCAGCTACCGGACTAGCGGGAGGGATGAGCAGTTCTTC

v_gene: TRBV5-1
abundance: NA
d_gene: NA
j_gene: TRBJ2-7
CDR3aa: CASSLTVREQYF
CDR3nt: TGCGCCAGCAGCTTGACAGTGAGGGAGCAGTACTTC

v_gene: TRBV20-1
abundance: many
d_gene: TRBD2
j_gene: TRBJ2-7
CDR3aa: CSARGLANGYEQYF
CDR3nt: TGCAGTGCTAGAGGACTAGCGAATGGTTACGAGCAGTACTTC

v_gene: TRBV5-5
abundance: many
d_gene: NA
j_gene: TRBJ2-5
CDR3aa: CASSSPGYPSETQYF
CDR3nt: TGTGCCAGCAGTTCACCGGGCTATCCGTCGGAGACCCAGTACTTC

v_gene: TRBV6-5
abundance: few
d_gene: NA
j_gene: TRBJ2-1
CDR3aa: CASSFPRDSYSNEQFF
CDR3nt: TGTGCCAGCAGTTTCCCACGGGACTCATACTCCAATGAGCAGTTCTTC

v_gene: TRBV19
abundance: many
d_gene: NA
j_gene: TRBJ2-2
CDR3aa: CASSSARSLNTGELFF
CDR3nt: TGTGCCAGTAGCTCCGCGCGGTCACTGAACACCGGGGAGCTGTTTTTT

v_gene: TRBV12-3/TRBV12-4
abundance: many
d_gene: TRBD2
j_gene: TRBJ2-1
CDR3aa: CASSPSGRGSNEQFF
CDR3nt: TGTGCCAGCAGTCCAAGCGGGAGGGGAAGTAATGAGCAGTTCTTC

v_gene: TRBV28
abundance: many
d_gene: NA
j_gene: TRBJ2-7
CDR3aa: CASSSPWQGSSYEQYF
CDR3nt: TGTGCCAGCAGTTCTCCCTGGCAGGGTTCCTCCTACGAGCAGTACTTC

v_gene: TRBV10-3
abundance: many
d_gene: NA
j_gene: TRBJ2-2
CDR3aa: CAISDPLGRANTGELFF
CDR3nt: TGTGCCATCAGTGACCCCCTGGGCAGGGCGAACACCGGGGAGCTGTTTTTT

v_gene: TRBV20-1
abundance: few
d_gene: NA
j_gene: TRBJ2-7
CDR3aa: CSARAAASYEQYF
CDR3nt: TGCAGTGCTAGAGCGGCAGCATCCTACGAGCAGTACTTC

v_gene: TRBV18
abundance: NA
d_gene: TRBD1
j_gene: TRBJ2-7
CDR3aa: CASSPPGTGGYEQYF
CDR3nt: TGTGCCAGCTCACCACCCGGGACAGGGGGATACGAGCAGTACTTC

v_gene: TRBV5-8
abundance: NA
d_gene: TRBD1
j_gene: TRBJ1-2
CDR3aa: CASSPRDRVWGYTF
CDR3nt: TGTGCCAGCAGCCCAAGGGACAGGGTTTGGGGCTACACCTTC

v_gene: TRBV19
abundance: few
d_gene: NA
j_gene: TRBJ2-3
CDR3aa: CASRARVAPDTQYF
CDR3nt: TGTGCCAGTAGGGCGAGGGTTGCCCCAGATACGCAGTATTTT

v_gene: TRBV18
abundance: many
d_gene: NA
j_gene: TRBJ1-1
CDR3aa: CASSPIGAGPEAFF
CDR3nt: TGTGCCAGCTCACCGATAGGGGCTGGCCCTGAAGCTTTCTTT